This note documents a single T cell receptor (beta chain) sequence. Its antigen is still unknown. This specimen comes from a study of OX40 agonist ivuxolimab in advanced cancers. About the study: Averaging 60 years in age, with a range of 23 to 79, the cohort was around 87% male. Checkpoint inhibitors had been given previously to over 30% of patients.

TCRdb's table, derived via immunoSEQ multiplex PCR, lists solely in-frame clones and lacks some. The data contain around 56,000 clones, approximately 83% of them singletons. Study-wide results and limits: Clonal expansion among partial responders at 0.1-3.0 mg/kg ranked near the lowest. What antigens the expanded peripheral T cells recognized was never established.

The V gene's germline CDR1 is SGHDT and CDR2 YYEEEE. Trimming shortened V by 0 bases and J by 12 bases, and 13 bases separated the two germline ends. The CDR3 is 13 residues long. The starting material was CD4+ or CD8+ T cells sorted from blood, obtained in a trial of the OX40 agonist ivuxolimab. The V gene is TRBV5-6, the J gene TRBJ2-1, with D perhaps TRBD2 (5 bases). The clonotype was recovered from an adult with an advanced solid tumor such as melanoma, head and neck, liver or kidney cancer. CDR3 coding DNA: TGTGCCAGCAGCTTGGGTGATAGCGTCAGGCAGTTCTTC. Translated: CASSLGDSVRQFF.